Listed below are T cell receptor beta chains from one sample, sequenced in a study of breast tumors, draining lymph nodes, adjacent tissues. TCRdb itself ran the multiplex PCR reads through MiXCR, one entry per CDR3 protein. Of about 100,000 distinct CDR3 sequences listed, 21% are singletons. The sequenced sample consisted of axillary lymph node tissue. These receptors all come from a female donor with breast cancer. Some clones in this sample may be carry-over from other donors' samples. The conserved cysteine and the conserved F or W are not part of the CDR3 here. The order of the fields is V gene, J gene, CDR3 protein.

v_gene: TRBV6-5; j_gene: TRBJ1-4; CDR3aa: ASSGTLGEKLF
v_gene: TRBV9; j_gene: TRBJ1-5; CDR3aa: ASSVAGSFNQPQH
v_gene: TRBV10-2; j_gene: TRBJ1-3; CDR3aa: ASSPEGNTIY
v_gene: TRBV5-5; j_gene: TRBJ2-2; CDR3aa: ASSLIASRSNTGELF
v_gene: TRBV12-3/TRBV12-4; j_gene: TRBJ1-5; CDR3aa: ASSFERVLGQPQH
v_gene: TRBV3-1; j_gene: TRBJ2-7; CDR3aa: ASSQVVNGGAAEQY
v_gene: TRBV2; j_gene: TRBJ2-7; CDR3aa: ANTGTGFYEQY
v_gene: TRBV20-1; j_gene: TRBJ1-3; CDR3aa: SARDIGGGTLGNTIY
v_gene: TRBV5-5; j_gene: TRBJ2-1; CDR3aa: ASRLWTQGRDEQF
v_gene: TRBV29-1; j_gene: TRBJ1-2; CDR3aa: SVGQGADYGYT
v_gene: TRBV19; j_gene: TRBJ1-4; CDR3aa: ASSIGPGNEKLF
v_gene: TRBV4-1; j_gene: TRBJ2-1; CDR3aa: ASSQTPTSGGAYEQF
v_gene: TRBV29-1; j_gene: TRBJ1-2; CDR3aa: SVKQGGSGYT
v_gene: TRBV9; j_gene: TRBJ2-5; CDR3aa: ASSLGGLTTRRETQY
v_gene: TRBV5-1; j_gene: TRBJ1-5; CDR3aa: ASSLAGTDQPQH
v_gene: TRBV10-3; j_gene: TRBJ2-1; CDR3aa: ATKGSRTTGGFPNEQF
v_gene: TRBV6-6; j_gene: TRBJ2-7; CDR3aa: ASSNAYEQY
v_gene: TRBV19; j_gene: TRBJ1-6; CDR3aa: ASSRSGTARHSYNSPLH
v_gene: TRBV5-1; j_gene: TRBJ2-6; CDR3aa: ASSSGQGNSGANVLT